This entry concerns a single TCR beta chain. Generated by immunoSEQ multiplex PCR, the TCRdb table keeps only in-frame clones and is missing some. The sample yields roughly 240,000 clones, roughly 88% seen once. The length of the CDR3 is 14 residues. Germline V gene data show CDR1 as SGHNT and CDR2 as YYREEE (reference sequence). Trimming cost V 4 bases and J 6 bases; bases outside gene matches: 4. This record belongs to a study of blood T cell repertoires in COVID-19. The receptor's source is an elderly woman with COVID-19, enrolled during active disease. The material sequenced was peripheral blood. The V call is TRBV5-4, the J call TRBJ1-6, with 7 positions matching TRBD1. CDR3 sequence: CASSTGTANSPLHF. The CDR3 DNA reads as TGTGCCAGCAGCACCGGGACAGCTAATTCACCCCTCCACTTT.